A selection of T cell receptor beta chains follows, all from one sample in a study of cytomegalovirus exposure and HLA in healthy donors. Measured with immunoSEQ multiplex PCR; TCRdb has only the in-frame clones, and not every one. The sample consists of around 400,000 clones, roughly 89% of them appearing once. The sequenced sample was PBMCs. These receptors all come from a woman between 18 and 29 years old in good health and CMV-seronegative. The CDR3 runs from the conserved cysteine through the conserved F or W. The D gene is left open where the match is weak. Size values are once, few and many counts, or a class for expanded clones, and some rows have none.

size,V,J,D,DNA,CDR3
-,TRBV28,TRBJ1-1,TRBD1,TGTGCCAGCAGTTCGACAGGGGACTTCACTGAAGCTTTCTTT,CASSSTGDFTEAFF
-,TRBV2,TRBJ1-5,-,TGTGCCAGCAGTGAGCGAGGCAATCAGCCCCAGCATTTT,CASSERGNQPQHF
-,TRBV18,TRBJ1-5,TRBD1,TGTGCCAGCTCACCACCCGAGGGGGCGGATCAGCCCCAGCATTTT,CASSPPEGADQPQHF
-,TRBV10-3,TRBJ1-1,TRBD1,TGTGCCATCAGTGCTAAAACGGGACAGGGAATAAACACTGAAGCTTTCTTT,CAISAKTGQGINTEAFF
-,TRBV21-1,TRBJ2-7,-,TGTGCCAGCAGTCCCCCCGAGAGCTACGAGCAGTACTTC,CASSPPESYEQYF
-,TRBV27,TRBJ1-5,-,TGTGCCAGCAGTTTCCTGCCCCCAGGGGTTCAGCCCCAGCATTTT,CASSFLPPGVQPQHF
-,TRBV6-6,TRBJ2-7,-,TGTGCCAGCAGTTCATTTCTAGCGAGCTCCTACGAGCAGTACTTC,CASSSFLASSYEQYF
many,TRBV4-1,TRBJ1-6,TRBD1,TGCGCCAGCAGCCGAGAAGGGACAGCTAATTCACCCCTCCACTTT,CASSREGTANSPLHF
-,TRBV4-1,TRBJ1-2,-,TGCGCCAGCAGCCAAGGTACAGTAGGCTACACCTTC,CASSQGTVGYTF
-,TRBV4-1,TRBJ2-2,-,TGCGCCAGCAGCCCTCGTCCAGGCCCAGCCGGGGAGCTGTTTTTT,CASSPRPGPAGELFF
-,TRBV7-2,TRBJ2-7,TRBD2,TGTGCCAGCAGCTTAGGAGGAAGGCGGGGGTACGAGCAGTACTTC,CASSLGGRRGYEQYF
-,TRBV5-1,TRBJ2-7,-,TGCGCCAGCAGCTTGGGGTCGCGGGAGCAGTACTTC,CASSLGSREQYF
-,TRBV27,TRBJ2-3,-,TGTGCCAGCAGTTTAGGAGCGGGTCCCACAGATACGCAGTATTTT,CASSLGAGPTDTQYF
-,TRBV29-1,TRBJ2-5,-,TGCAGCGTGTTCCGGGAGACCCAGTACTTC,CSVFRETQYF
-,TRBV4-1,TRBJ1-6,-,TGCGCCAGCAGCCTCAGGCGGGACTCAAATTCACCCCTCCACTTT,CASSLRRDSNSPLHF
-,TRBV4-1,TRBJ2-2,TRBD1,TGCGCCAGCAGCCAAACCGGGACAGGGGAATACGGGGAGCTGTTTTTT,CASSQTGTGEYGELFF
-,TRBV5-1,TRBJ2-5,-,TGCGCCAGCATGGACATCCTCTACCAAGAGACCCAGTACTTC,CASMDILYQETQYF
-,TRBV4-2,TRBJ2-7,TRBD1,TGTGCCAGCAGCCAAGAGGACAGGGGGTCCTACGAGCAGTACTTC,CASSQEDRGSYEQYF
-,TRBV5-1,TRBJ2-7,TRBD2,TGCGCCAGCAGCTTGTCTACTAGCGGGAGGGCCATACCGAGCGAGCAGTACTTC,CASSLSTSGRAIPSEQYF
once,TRBV2,TRBJ1-5,TRBD1,TGTGCCAGCAGTGGGATCGACAGGGGTCTTCAGCCCCAGCATTTT,CASSGIDRGLQPQHF
-,TRBV7-6,TRBJ2-7,TRBD1,TGTGCCAGCAGCATCGGGACAGGGGCCCGGGAGCAGTACTTC,CASSIGTGAREQYF
-,TRBV27,TRBJ1-1,TRBD1,TGTGCCAGCAGTTTAGTGGTTCCAGGGGGCGTTTCTGAAGCTTTCTTT,CASSLVVPGGVSEAFF
-,TRBV6-5,TRBJ2-1,TRBD2,TGTGCCAGCAGTTACTTACCTAGCGGGAGCCGCAATGAGCAGTTCTTC,CASSYLPSGSRNEQFF
-,TRBV2,TRBJ2-7,TRBD1,TGTGCCAGCATTCGAGGGGTCCCGGACAGGGGGTCGCTCGGTGGATACTTC,CASIRGVPDRGSLGGYF
-,TRBV5-1,TRBJ2-3,-,TGCGCCAGCAGCTTGGTAGCGCTCACAGATACGCAGTATTTT,CASSLVALTDTQYF
-,TRBV28,TRBJ1-2,-,TGTGCCAGCAGTTTGTTAAACTATGGCTACACCTTC,CASSLLNYGYTF
-,TRBV4-1,TRBJ2-7,-,TGCGCCAGCAGCCAAAGGGCTGGGGCGGGACCCCACGAGCAGTACTTC,CASSQRAGAGPHEQYF
-,TRBV25-1,TRBJ2-3,TRBD1,TGTGCCAGCACCCCTATAACAGGGGGCATTGGCACAGATACGCAGTATTTT,CASTPITGGIGTDTQYF
-,TRBV10-3,TRBJ1-2,-,TGTGCCATCAGTGAGTCTATCGGGTATGGCTACACCTTC,CAISESIGYGYTF
-,TRBV5-4,TRBJ2-1,TRBD2,TGTGCCAGCAGCCTGACTAGCGGGGCTTACAATGAGCAGTTCTTC,CASSLTSGAYNEQFF
-,TRBV5-1,TRBJ2-1,TRBD2,TGCGCCAGCAGCCCGTCGGCTCTAGCGGATGAGCAGTTCTTC,CASSPSALADEQFF
-,TRBV6-1,TRBJ1-2,-,TGTGCCAGCAGGGCTGGGGGGGGGCGGTCGGGTGGCTACACCTTC,CASRAGGGRSGGYTF
-,TRBV6-5,TRBJ2-2,-,TGTGCCAGCAGTTTCAGGGTACACGGGGAGCTGTTTTTT,CASSFRVHGELFF
-,TRBV6-6,TRBJ2-1,-,TGTGCCAGCAGGGCGTCTGTCGGGAATGAGCAGTTCTTC,CASRASVGNEQFF
-,TRBV5-4,TRBJ2-7,-,TGTGCCAGCAGCTTCGGCAGGGGAAACTACGAGCAGTACTTC,CASSFGRGNYEQYF
-,TRBV5-6,TRBJ1-2,TRBD1,TGTGCCAGCAGCTACACAGGGGGCAGGGGCTACACCTTC,CASSYTGGRGYTF
few,TRBV27,TRBJ2-7,TRBD1,TGTGCCAGCAGTCCCGGACAGGACGAGCAGTACTTC,CASSPGQDEQYF
-,TRBV6-5,TRBJ2-5,-,TGTGCCACCAGGCCTGGGGGGGAGACCCAGTACTTC,CATRPGGETQYF
-,TRBV5-1,TRBJ2-7,TRBD2,TGCGCCAGCAGCCCTGACGGGGGGGCCTACGAGCAGTACTTC,CASSPDGGAYEQYF
-,TRBV18,TRBJ1-2,TRBD1,TGTGCCAGCTCACCCCCAGGACAGGCCCGCGGGGGCTACACCTTC,CASSPPGQARGGYTF
-,TRBV27,TRBJ2-2,TRBD2,TGTGCCAGCAGTTTATCGGGAGGGACCGGGGAGCTGTTTTTT,CASSLSGGTGELFF
-,TRBV2,TRBJ1-1,-,TGTGCCAGCACTCCCCAGGGAAGGTACACTGAAGCTTTCTTT,CASTPQGRYTEAFF
-,TRBV27,TRBJ2-4,TRBD1,TGTGCCAGCAGGGCAGGGGGTGAGAACATTCAGTACTTC,CASRAGGENIQYF
-,TRBV7-9,TRBJ2-7,TRBD2,TGTGCCAGCAGCCAAGGACTAGCGAGCGAGCAGTACTTC,CASSQGLASEQYF
-,TRBV7-9,TRBJ2-3,-,TGTGCCAGCAGCTTCGACGGGAAGAGCACAGATACGCAGTATTTT,CASSFDGKSTDTQYF
-,TRBV4-1,TRBJ2-7,-,TGCGCCAGCAGCCAAGGAACGGTATACGAGCAGTACTTC,CASSQGTVYEQYF
-,TRBV5-6,TRBJ2-3,-,TGTGCCAGCAGCCCCGTCCGGGCAGGGGTGTTAACAGATACGCAGTATTTT,CASSPVRAGVLTDTQYF
-,TRBV2,TRBJ1-4,-,TGTGCCAGCAGTGAAGGAGCGTGGGGAGGCGAAAAACTGTTTTTT,CASSEGAWGGEKLFF
-,TRBV15,TRBJ2-7,TRBD1,TGTGCCACCAGCAGGGGGGACAGGAGCTCCTACGAGCAGTACTTC,CATSRGDRSSYEQYF
once,TRBV5-4,TRBJ1-2,-,TGTGCCAGCAGCCCGGACAGTCAGAGTTTCTATGGCTACACCTTC,CASSPDSQSFYGYTF
-,TRBV10-2,TRBJ2-1,TRBD2,TGCGCCAGCAGTGCTAGCGGTGGGTACTACAATGAGCAGTTCTTC,CASSASGGYYNEQFF
-,TRBV13,TRBJ2-5,TRBD1,TGTGCCAGCAGCTCCGGACAGGTAGGGACGGAGACCCAGTACTTC,CASSSGQVGTETQYF
-,TRBV5-4,TRBJ1-2,TRBD1,TGTGCCAGCAGCCCGGGACAGAGAAATGGCTACACCTTC,CASSPGQRNGYTF